The 14 T cell receptor beta chains below all came from one sample that was sequenced in a study of vaccination effects on CD4 cells after COVID-19. TCRdb's table, derived via immunoSEQ multiplex PCR, lists solely in-frame clones and lacks some. The table includes tens of thousands of clones, 65% to 80% detected once. Cultured cells yielded isolated CD4+ T cells after roughly 11 days. Every participant took two doses of the BNT162b2 or mRNA-1273 vaccine. The antigens these receptors bind are not known. The starting material was CD4+ T cells from PBMCs cultured without peptide, obtained after COVID-19 vaccination. The receptors stem from a human donor who received a COVID-19 vaccine.

The chain links TRBV6-5 to TRBJ1-3; D uncertain. This CDR3 has 13 amino acids. Trimming removed 5 bases from V and 0 bases from J, with 5 bases in between. Germline V gene sequence: CDR1 MNHEY, CDR2 SVGAGI. CDR3: CASSRFSGNTIYF. CDR3 nucleotide sequence: TGTGCCAGCAGTCGCTTCTCTGGAAACACCATATATTTT.

The chain recombines TRBV18 with TRBJ1-1; a weak D match, TRBD1 (6 bases). V lost 4 bases to trimming and J lost 2 bases, with 17 bases between them. The CDR3 length is 16 residues. Per the germline V gene, CDR1 is KGHSH and CDR2 is LQKENI. The CDR3 DNA reads as TGTGCCAGCTCACGGGAACCGGGACACCTAAACACTGAAGCTTTCTTT. It is translated as CASSREPGHLNTEAFF.

This clone was seen only once. V gene TRBV6-5 combines with J gene TRBJ2-3; tentatively, D is TRBD1 (6 bases). In germline, CDR1 is MNHEY, CDR2 SVGAGI. CDR3 length: 13 amino acids. Trimming shortened V by 6 bases and J by 1 base, and 8 bases separated the two germline ends. CDR3 residues: CASRTGGTDTQYF. CDR3 in DNA: TGTGCCAGCAGGACAGGTGGCACAGATACGCAGTATTTT.

The chain combines TRBV5-5 with TRBJ2-5, with TRBD1 matching 9 bases. V gave up 3 bases and J gave up 5 bases; unmatched junction bases: 11. The germline V gene encodes CDR1 SGHKS and CDR2 YYEKEE (reference sequence). This CDR3 is 16 amino acids long. The DNA of the CDR3 is TGTGCCAGCAGCTCGACCGGGACAGGGTATGTGGAGACCCAGTACTTC. Protein sequence: CASSSTGTGYVETQYF.

The chain links TRBV5-1 to TRBJ2-4, with TRBD2 as a possible D gene (6 bases). The germline V gene has CDR1 SGHRS and CDR2 YFSETQ. Trimming took off 2 bases at V and 9 bases at J, with 15 bases between the two ends. The CDR3 consists of 14 residues. The CDR3 sequence is CASSLIQGAGIQYF. Here the CDR3 DNA reads TGCGCCAGCAGCTTAATCCAGGGAGCGGGCATTCAGTACTTC. Variable domain in full (rest from reference TRBV5-1 and TRBJ2-4): KAGVTQTPRYLIKTRGQQVTLSCSPISGHRSVSWYQQTPGQGLQFLFEYFSETQRNKGNFPGRFSGRQFSNSRSEMNVSTLELGDSALYLCASSLIQGAGIQYFGAGTRLSVL.

The chain joins TRBV7-3 to TRBJ2-3; D is unresolved. The CDR3 has 15 amino acids. The ends were cut back, 2 bases at V and 0 bases at J, with 9 bases in the middle. Germline lookup yields CDR1 SGHTA and CDR2 FQGTGA. The CDR3 loop reads CASSLFGLSTDTQYF. The CDR3 DNA sequence: TGTGCCAGCAGCTTATTCGGGTTAAGCACAGATACGCAGTATTTT.

V usage is TRBV6-2 or TRBV6-3 and J usage is TRBJ1-5; 7 positions match TRBD1. The length of the CDR3 is 16 residues. Germline values: CDR1 MNHEY, CDR2 SVGEGT. The J segment lost 4 bases and the V segment lost 5 bases, leaving 11 bases of the junction unmatched. For the CDR3, the DNA is TGTGCCAGCAGTCCAATCTACAGGGGAGATAATCAGCCCCAGCATTTT. Its protein is CASSPIYRGDNQPQHF.

The chain joins TRBV6-1 to TRBJ1-5, with no clear D. Germline assignment: CDR1 MNHNS and CDR2 SASEGT. There are 15 residues in the CDR3. Trimming took 1 base from V and 9 from J, leaving 16 bases between them. The CDR3 reads CASSEGVRGNWPQHF. The DNA for the CDR3 is TGTGCCAGCAGTGAAGGAGTACGGGGAAATTGGCCCCAGCATTTT.

The chain joins TRBV6-2 or TRBV6-3 to TRBJ1-5; no firm D call. V gave up 2 bases and J gave up 7 bases, with 9 bases separating them. The CDR3 length is 13 residues. CDR1 is MNHEY and CDR2 is SVGEGT in the germline V gene. The CDR3: CASSYTGNQPQHF. DNA of the CDR3: TGTGCCAGCAGTTACACGGGGAACCAGCCCCAGCATTTT.

This clone turned up a few times. The V and J genes are TRBV7-9 and TRBJ2-1; TRBD2 agrees at 12 bases. The V and J ends lost 5 bases and 8 bases, in that order; junction bases with no gene match: 7. CDR3 length: 15 residues. Germline lookup yields CDR1 SEHNR and CDR2 FQNEAQ (reference sequence). CDR3 bases: TGTGCCAGCAGCCACGGACTAGCGGGGACCTATGAGCAGTTCTTC. Translating it yields CASSHGLAGTYEQFF.

This chain uses TRBV18 with TRBJ1-1, with D unresolved. The CDR3 contains 13 residues. The V gene lost 4 bases and the J gene lost 2 bases, with 8 bases spanning the gap. The germline gives CDR1 KGHSH, CDR2 LQKENI. The CDR3 sequence: CASSRQDNTEAFF. CDR3 nucleotide sequence: TGTGCCAGCTCACGGCAGGACAACACTGAAGCTTTCTTT.

This clone was seen more than once but under ten times. The chain is built from TRBV5-1 and TRBJ1-1; no definite D call. The CDR3 contains 13 residues. The V and J ends lost 4 bases and 1 base respectively, with 8 bases between them. The V gene's germline CDR1 is SGHRS and CDR2 YFSETQ. The CDR3, as DNA: TGCGCCAGCAGCGAGGGAGCGAACACTGAAGCTTTCTTT. This translates into CASSEGANTEAFF. Full variable domain (missing parts from reference TRBV5-1 and TRBJ1-1): KAGVTQTPRYLIKTRGQQVTLSCSPISGHRSVSWYQQTPGQGLQFLFEYFSETQRNKGNFPGRFSGRQFSNSRSEMNVSTLELGDSALYLCASSEGANTEAFFGQGTRLTVV.

The chain uses TRBV12-5 and TRBJ2-4; 7 bases are a match to TRBD1. CDR1 and CDR2 (germline): LGHNT, FRNRAP. Germline trimming cut 1 base from V and 6 bases from J; bases unmatched to any gene: 0. This CDR3 spans 13 amino acids. In nucleotides, the CDR3 is TGTGCTAGTGGTTTGGACAGGGGAAACATTCAGTACTTC. It is translated as CASGLDRGNIQYF.

The chain recombines TRBV7-3 with TRBJ2-2, with TRBD1 matching 7 bases. This CDR3 contains 17 residues. Germline V lookup: CDR1 SGHTA, CDR2 FQGTGA. V was clipped by 5 bases and J by 3 bases; unmatched bases: 12. Here the CDR3 reads CASSISPRGTDTGELFF. CDR3 nucleotides: TGTGCCAGCAGCATTTCCCCTCGAGGGACAGACACCGGGGAGCTGTTTTTT.